This TCR beta chain was profiled in a study of cytomegalovirus exposure and HLA in healthy donors. Both 60 Vbeta primers and 13 Jbeta primers went into the PCR. Here immunoSEQ multiplex PCR was the method, and the copy in TCRdb shows in-frame clones only, minus some. The sample consists of 55,000 to 80,000 clones, 60% to 80% of them appearing once. The germline V gene encodes CDR1 MNHEY and CDR2 SMNVEV (reference sequence). V was shortened by 4 bases and J by 1 base, with 10 bases between the two germline ends. The CDR3 length is 14 residues. Note on this clone: Its antigen is not known.

Study-wide points: Sequencing had likely introduced a cluster of highly shared sequence variants as an artifact. A later analysis appeared to link common viral pathogens to several of the most significant clusters. Researchers reported from a later analysis that most CMV-associated TCR beta chains appeared HLA-restricted.

The V call is TRBV27, the J call TRBJ1-1, with D possibly matching TRBD1 (6 bases). Sequences were obtained from PBMCs. This TCR came from a woman under 40 in good health and CMV-seropositive. In nucleotides, the CDR3 is TGTGCCAGCAGTTCCCGGACAGCGAACACTGAAGCTTTCTTT. Amino acids: CASSSRTANTEAFF.